The 2 T cell receptor beta chains reported below all come from one sample, sequenced in a study of T cells in Graves' hyperthyroidism and ophthalmopathy. From RNA transcripts, TCR beta CDR3 regions were amplified. The TCR CDR3 first-round RT-PCR relied on the HTBI primer set. TCRdb re-derived calls from the multiplex PCR reads in MiXCR, one entry per CDR3 protein. The data show over 45,000 distinct CDR3 sequences, with over 40% seen just once and about 9.8% held by the top ten. Material for sequencing was blood. The source is a woman between 50 and 59 years old with Graves' ophthalmopathy.

There are many counts of this clonotype. J is TRBJ1-4 and V is TRBV29-1, with a weak D call TRBD1 (5 bases). From germline, CDR1 is SQVTM and CDR2 ANQGSEA. V was shortened by 0 bases and J by 8 bases, with 16 bases between the two germline ends. CDR3 length equals 15 residues. CDR3 bases: TGCAGCGTTGAAGATCGGGACGGGATGGGGGAAAAACTGTTTTTT. It specifies CSVEDRDGMGEKLFF. Combining the CDR3 with reference TRBV29-1 and TRBJ1-4 gives the whole variable domain SAVISQKPSRDICQRGTSLTIQCQVDSQVTMMFWYRQQPGQSLTLIATANQGSEATYESGFVIDKFPISRPNLTFSTLTVSNMSPEDSSIYLCSVEDRDGMGEKLFFGSGTQLSVL.

Comments on this clonotype: The junction shows a germline mismatch at one end, possibly a read error. V and J are TRBV20-1 and TRBJ2-1, with 9 bases identical to TRBD1. CDR3 length equals 9 residues. CDR1 and CDR2 from the germline V gene are DFQATT and SNEGSKA (reference sequence). DNA of the CDR3: TGCAGTGCTAGAGTGGGACAGGGCTTC. Its protein is CSARVGQGF.